The clone carrying this T cell receptor beta chain has ten or more counts. Its antigen is not identified. The data were taken from a study of blood T cells in healthy people across ages. General study findings and limits: PBMCs went unsorted, and a conclusive naive versus antigen-experienced comparison was therefore prevented. Researchers judged that diversity estimates from one million T cells fell short of true values. Naive T cell percentage by flow cytometry tracked strongly with beta diversity.

Primed by a sample-barcoded 5' primer and a J-beta primer mix, a second PCR proceeded for about 6 to 12 cycles. TCRdb processed the 5' RACE reads anew with MiXCR; each CDR3 protein has one entry. The profile shows approximately 680,000 distinct CDR3 sequences, about 30% of them singletons. The receptor comes from an elderly woman in good health. The sample comprised blood.

This chain's CDR3 is CASGLQAGGAGDTQYF. CDR3 sequence (DNA): TGTGCCAGCGGATTGCAAGCGGGGGGGGCTGGAGATACGCAGTATTTT. V and J are TRBV7-2 and TRBJ2-3; 10 positions agree with TRBD2. Germline V gives CDR1 SGHTA, CDR2 FQGNSA. The junction had 13 bases not matched to a gene; V was cut back by 8 bases and J by 5 bases. This CDR3 is built from 16 residues.